These 21 T cell receptor beta chains were sequenced from one sample in a study of T cells in Graves' hyperthyroidism and ophthalmopathy. Amplified regions were TCR beta CDR3 sequences from RNA transcripts. During a first-round RT-PCR of the TCR CDR3, the HTBI primer set was used. One entry per CDR3 protein, called by TCRdb with MiXCR from the multiplex PCR reads. The sample has 300,000 to 350,000 distinct CDR3 sequences; about 18% are singletons. The specimen was blood. These receptors were collected from a woman aged 50 to 60 with Graves' hyperthyroidism.

This clonotype was seen a few times. The chain is built from TRBV5-1 and TRBJ1-5, with D maybe TRBD1 (5 bases). The V and J ends lost 2 bases and 5 bases respectively, with 11 bases between them. The germline V gene has CDR1 SGHRS and CDR2 YFSETQ. The CDR3 loop spans 14 amino acids. The CDR3 DNA sequence: TGCGCCAGCAGCTTTTCCGGGACGGATCAGCCCCAGCATTTT. Protein: CASSFSGTDQPQHF.

This clonotype has ten or more counts. The chain links TRBV3-1 to TRBJ2-3; TRBD2 agrees at 8 bases. With V trimmed by 1 base and J by 3 bases, 3 bases remained unmatched. Germline V gene lookup returns CDR1 LGHDT and CDR2 YNNKEL (reference sequence). The CDR3 covers 15 residues. CDR3 residues: CASSQGGRMTDTQYF. The CDR3 DNA reads TGTGCCAGCAGCCAAGGCGGGAGGATGACAGATACGCAGTATTTT.

The chain links TRBV20-1 to TRBJ2-3; perhaps TRBD2 as D (5 bases). The length of the CDR3 is 14 residues. Between the trimmed V and J ends, which lost 1 base and 6 bases, there was a span of 14 bases. CDR1 DFQATT and CDR2 SNEGSKA come from the germline V gene (reference sequence). In DNA, the CDR3 is TGCAGTGCTAGAGTCCCGGACTTTTTCGATACGCAGTATTTT. Protein: CSARVPDFFDTQYF.

The sample holds a few counts of this clonotype. This sequence joins TRBV5-1 and TRBJ2-2; perhaps TRBD2 as D (6 bases). The V end was cut by 0 bases, the J end by 3 bases, with 6 bases between. The CDR3 has 14 amino acids. CDR1 and CDR2 (germline): SGHRS, YFSETQ. The CDR3 protein is CASSLGLDTGELFF. The CDR3 DNA follows: TGCGCCAGCAGCTTGGGACTAGACACCGGGGAGCTGTTTTTT.

The V gene is TRBV28, the J gene TRBJ2-1, with 9 bases that match TRBD1. After removal of 2 bases from V and 9 bases from J, the junction contained 8 bases not matched to a gene. Germline V gives CDR1 MDHEN, CDR2 SYDVKM. This CDR3 contains 15 residues. CDR3 in amino acids: CASSLGMDRGGEQFF. CDR3 DNA: TGTGCCAGCAGTTTAGGTATGGACAGGGGTGGTGAGCAGTTCTTC.

This clonotype has more than one count but fewer than ten. The V call is TRBV28, the J call TRBJ2-2; D is perhaps TRBD2 (5 bases). There are 15 residues in the CDR3. Germline-derived CDR1 and CDR2 are MDHEN and SYDVKM. Trimming removed 2 bases at V and 0 bases at J, with 7 bases between. CDR3 loop: CASSLGLPNTGELFF. CDR3 nucleotide sequence: TGTGCCAGCAGTTTAGGACTCCCGAACACCGGGGAGCTGTTTTTT.

This clonotype was found many times. The V call is TRBV7-2, the J call TRBJ1-1, with D unresolved. V was cut by 7 bases and J by 0 bases, with 6 bases left in between. Per the germline V gene, CDR1 is SGHTA and CDR2 is FQGNSA. The CDR3 is made up of 12 amino acids. CDR3 region: CASTPVNTEAFF. The CDR3 coding sequence is TGTGCCAGCACCCCCGTGAACACTGAAGCTTTCTTT.

The rearrangement uses TRBV7-9 and TRBJ2-3; no firm D call. CDR1 is SEHNR and CDR2 is FQNEAQ in the germline V gene (reference sequence). V was shortened by 5 bases and J by 3 bases, with 9 bases between the two germline ends. The CDR3 is 13 residues long. CDR3 nucleotide sequence: TGTGCCAGCAGCCCGATCGGTACAGATACGCAGTATTTT. Translating it yields CASSPIGTDTQYF.

The V gene is TRBV13, the J gene TRBJ1-1; a possible D gene is TRBD1 (5 bases). V lost 5 bases, J lost 4 bases, and 20 bases lay in between. CDR3 length: 16 residues. Germline-derived CDR1 and CDR2 are PRHDT and FYEKMQ (reference sequence). This CDR3 is CASSPRGRLGVTEAFF. The DNA of the CDR3 is TGTGCCAGCAGCCCGCGAGGACGACTGGGGGTCACTGAAGCTTTCTTT.

This clonotype was detected many times. The genes are TRBV7-2 and TRBJ2-5; TRBD2 is a possible D gene (5 bases). Germline V gives CDR1 SGHTA, CDR2 FQGNSA. V was trimmed by 2 bases and J by 7 bases, leaving 8 bases between them. The CDR3 is 12 residues long. DNA for the CDR3: TGTGCCAGCAGCTTATCAGAGGGGACCCAGTACTTC. Translated: CASSLSEGTQYF.

This clonotype has only a few counts. The chain has TRBV30 and TRBJ2-6; D possibly corresponds to TRBD1 (6 bases). This CDR3 is 15 amino acids long. V was clipped by 2 bases and J by 1 base, with 9 bases between them. The germline gives CDR1 GTSNPN, CDR2 SVGIG (reference sequence). The CDR3 reads CAWSPDRSGANVLTF. The DNA for the CDR3 is TGTGCCTGGAGTCCCGACAGGTCTGGGGCCAACGTCCTGACTTTC.

The chain recombines TRBV10-3 with TRBJ1-4; possibly TRBD1 for D (6 bases). The germline CDR1 and CDR2 sequences are ENHRY and SYGVKD. Between the trimmed V and J ends, which lost 3 bases and 1 base, there was a span of 9 bases. The CDR3 runs to 15 residues. CDR3 protein: CAISEQGGTNEKLFF. The CDR3 region has the DNA TGTGCCATCAGTGAACAGGGTGGAACTAATGAAAAACTGTTTTTT.

A word on this clonotype: Its ends do not fully match the called genes, so a read error is possible. The V and J genes are TRBV5-1 and TRBJ2-2; 10 bases match TRBD1. The CDR3 is made up of 14 amino acids. Germline assignment: CDR1 SGHRS and CDR2 YFSETQ. CDR3 sequence reads: CASAGTGETGELFF. The CDR3 DNA reads TGTGCCAGCGCCGGGACAGGGGAAACCGGGGAGCTGTTTTTT.

This clonotype was seen ten or more times. The chain has TRBV7-8 and TRBJ1-2; tentatively, D is TRBD1 (5 bases). Per germline, CDR1 SGHVS and CDR2 FQNEAQ. This CDR3 region has 13 residues. The ends were cut back, 5 bases at V and 7 bases at J, with 14 bases in the middle. CDR3 sequence reads: CASSVLIRGGYTF. As DNA, the CDR3 is TGTGCCAGCAGCGTCTTGATAAGGGGTGGCTACACCTTC.

This clonotype has at least ten counts. The V and J genes are TRBV2 and TRBJ2-3; perhaps TRBD2 as D (6 bases). CDR1 SNHLY and CDR2 FYNNEI come from the germline V gene. V was cut by 5 bases and J by 4 bases, with 10 bases left in between. The CDR3 totals 13 residues. This chain's CDR3 is CASSRLEADTQYF. In DNA, the CDR3 is TGTGCCAGCAGTCGACTAGAGGCAGATACGCAGTATTTT.

This clonotype was counted many times. The CDR3 sequence is CSAQKRGKYEQYF. DNA for the CDR3: TGCAGTGCTCAGAAGCGAGGCAAATACGAGCAGTACTTC. This sequence joins TRBV20-1 and TRBJ2-7, with D unresolved. Trimming left V 5 bases short and J 4 bases short, with 15 bases between. The CDR3 spans 13 residues. The germline CDR1 and CDR2 sequences are DFQATT and SNEGSKA (reference sequence).

The chain recombines TRBV6-2 or TRBV6-3 with TRBJ2-7; the D is unclear. CDR1 and CDR2 (germline): MNHEY, SVGEGT. V lost 10 bases, J lost 3 bases, and 10 bases lay in between. The length of the CDR3 is 11 residues. CDR3 amino acids: CATYNNYEQYV. In DNA, the CDR3 is TGTGCCACGTACAACAACTACGAGCAGTACGTC.

The J gene is TRBJ2-7, the V gene TRBV7-8; D is uncertain. Germline CDR1 SGHVS, CDR2 FQNEAQ. The V end was cut by 7 bases, the J end by 6 bases, with 16 bases between. The CDR3 length is 13 residues. CDR3 sequence: CASIALVVGEQYV. The DNA for the CDR3 is TGTGCCAGCATCGCGCTGGTCGTGGGCGAGCAGTACGTC.

The chain joins TRBV10-3 to TRBJ2-1; D is possibly TRBD1 (6 bases). The germline V gene has CDR1 ENHRY and CDR2 SYGVKD. The CDR3 spans 15 residues. Trimming stripped 6 bases from V and 2 bases from J, with 14 bases between. The CDR3 region has the DNA TGTGCCATCAGGGGGCCGGGACAAGCCTACAATGAGCAGTTCTTC. Protein: CAIRGPGQAYNEQFF.

This clonotype turned up a few times. The rearrangement uses TRBV5-1 and TRBJ2-2; perhaps TRBD1 as D (5 bases). The CDR3 consists of 15 residues. The germline CDR1 and CDR2 sequences are SGHRS and YFSETQ. V was pared by 2 bases and J by 1 base, with 9 bases between. In DNA, the CDR3 is TGCGCCAGCAGCTTAAGAGGACAGAACACCGGGGAGCTGTTTTTT. As protein: CASSLRGQNTGELFF.

The CDR3, as DNA: TGTGCCAGTAGTCCCTGGGACAGGGTTAATGTAGCTTTCTTT. Translating gives CASSPWDRVNVAFF. This chain uses TRBV19 with TRBJ1-1, with 9 bases lining up with TRBD1. Germline lookup yields CDR1 LNHDA and CDR2 SQIVND (reference sequence). V trimming: 5 bases; J trimming: 10 bases; junction bases outside the gene matches: 11. CDR3 size: 14 residues.